Sequencing of this T cell receptor (beta chain) was carried out in a study of OX40 agonist ivuxolimab in advanced cancers. Study as a whole: The group had a mean age of about 60 years, ranged from roughly 20 to 80, and was 80% to 85% male.

Sequenced by immunoSEQ multiplex PCR; TCRdb stores in-frame clones only, minus some. This table holds over 8,000 clones, roughly 90% found once. The CDR3 runs to 13 residues. The V end lost 7 bases, the J end lost 6 bases, and 12 bases lay between the germline ends. CDR1 and CDR2 from the germline V gene are SEHNR and FQNEAQ (reference sequence). Worth noting for this clone: Its antigen is still unknown.

The study, taken as a whole, reports: Normalized T-cell clonal expansion was also low in some nonresponders.

This rearrangement joins TRBV7-9 to TRBJ2-2; D tentatively reads TRBD1 or TRBD2 (5 bases each). The receptor was derived from an adult with an advanced solid tumor such as melanoma, head and neck, liver or kidney cancer. The sample in question was CD4+ or CD8+ T cells sorted from blood, obtained in a trial of the OX40 agonist ivuxolimab. The CDR3 sequence is CASTGTGAGELFF. CDR3 DNA: TGTGCCAGCACAGGGACCGGGGCCGGGGAGCTGTTTTTT.